The next 18 T cell receptor beta chains were all read from a single sample in a study of T cell responses to AZD1222 COVID-19 vaccine. The method was immunoSEQ multiplex PCR; TCRdb's version includes in-frame clones alone and lacks a portion of them. Of roughly 70,000 clones in the sample, 75% to 85% are singletons; the top ten hold 11% to 15%. Sequencing was performed on peripheral blood, taken 28 days after the second AZD1222 dose. The receptors were gathered from an adult who received the AZD1222 COVID-19 vaccine.

The V call is TRBV9, the J call TRBJ2-5, with 8 bases that match TRBD2. The CDR3 has 16 amino acids. V was clipped by 0 bases and J by 0 bases; unmatched bases: 4. Germline V gene data show CDR1 as SGDLS and CDR2 as YYNGEE. The CDR3 sequence is CASSVGVAGYQETQYF. The CDR3 region has the DNA TGTGCCAGCAGCGTAGGGGTAGCGGGGTACCAAGAGACCCAGTACTTC.

The chain uses TRBV5-3 and TRBJ2-7; D may be TRBD1 (6 bases). TRBV5-3 qualifies as an ORF whose function is uncertain. The CDR3 loop spans 13 amino acids. The germline V and J ends were trimmed by 0 bases and 3 bases, with 7 bases remaining between them. Written as DNA, the CDR3 is TGTGCCAGAAGCTTGGACAGGGTCTACGAGCAGTACTTC. It codes for CARSLDRVYEQYF.

The rearrangement joins TRBV5-6 to TRBJ1-2; TRBD1 matches at 9 bases. Trimming removed 0 bases from V and 4 bases from J; junction bases left unmatched: 7. Germline CDR1 SGHDT, CDR2 YYEEEE. The CDR3 sequence is 16 residues long. CDR3 nucleotides: TGTGCCAGCAGCTTGGGGACAGGGGACTTCTTCTATGGCTACACCTTC. Its translation: CASSLGTGDFFYGYTF.

The CDR3 loop is CASSQGTAVSGANVLTF. The CDR3 nucleotides read TGCGCCAGCAGCCAAGGGACAGCCGTCTCTGGGGCCAACGTCCTGACTTTC. This chain connects TRBV4-1 to TRBJ2-6, with D tentatively TRBD1 (6 bases). V gave up 1 base and J gave up 0 bases, with 10 bases separating them. CDR3 length: 17 amino acids. The germline CDR1 and CDR2 sequences are MGHRA and YSYEKL.

The chain couples TRBV5-4 to TRBJ2-1, with TRBD2 identical over 8 bases. Trimming cost V 4 bases and J 5 bases; bases outside gene matches: 8. The CDR3 length is 15 residues. Germline CDR1 SGHNT, CDR2 YYREEE (reference sequence). This chain's CDR3 is CASSPGLGGNNEQFF. CDR3 nucleotide sequence: TGTGCCAGCAGCCCGGGACTAGGGGGGAACAATGAGCAGTTCTTC. Looking up the rest from reference TRBV5-4 and TRBJ2-1 gives the full variable domain: ETGVTQSPTHLIKTRGQQVTLRCSSQSGHNTVSWYQQALGQGPQFIFQYYREEENGRGNFPPRFSGLQFPNYSSELNVNALELDDSALYLCASSPGLGGNNEQFFGPGTRLTVL.

The genes are TRBV5-1 and TRBJ2-7; either TRBD1 or TRBD2 may supply D (5 bases each). Germline V gene sequence: CDR1 SGHRS, CDR2 YFSETQ. The CDR3 length is 13 residues. Trimming stripped 0 bases from V and 7 bases from J, with 11 bases between. This CDR3 is CASSLVRGGEQYF. In DNA form, the CDR3 reads TGCGCCAGCAGCTTGGTTCGGGGCGGGGAGCAGTACTTC.

The CDR3 here is CASSRGPGDEKLFF. Here the CDR3 DNA reads TGTGCCAGCAGCCGGGGGCCTGGTGATGAAAAACTGTTTTTT. The rearrangement joins TRBV5-6 to TRBJ1-4; a possible D gene is TRBD1 (6 bases). CDR3 length equals 14 residues. V gave up 4 bases and J gave up 6 bases, with 13 bases separating them. Germline loops: CDR1 SGHDT, CDR2 YYEEEE. Full variable domain (missing parts from reference TRBV5-6 and TRBJ1-4): DAGVTQSPTHLIKTRGQQVTLRCSPKSGHDTVSWYQQALGQGPQFIFQYYEEEERQRGNFPDRFSGHQFPNYSSELNVNALLLGDSALYLCASSRGPGDEKLFFGSGTQLSVL.

This clone was counted only a few times. J is TRBJ1-1 and V is TRBV7-6, with 10 bases aligning to TRBD1. Germline V lookup: CDR1 SGHVS, CDR2 FNYEAQ. This CDR3 has 14 residues. Germline trimming cut 6 bases from V and 3 bases from J; bases unmatched to any gene: 4. CDR3 DNA: TGTGCCAGCAGACCCGGGACAGGGGACACTGAAGCTTTCTTT. This codes for CASRPGTGDTEAFF.

The sample holds one count of this clone. This chain uses TRBV24-1 with TRBJ1-1, with 9 nucleotides matching TRBD1. The CDR3 length is 13 residues. The germline V gene encodes CDR1 KGHDR and CDR2 SFDVKD. V gave up 2 bases and J gave up 8 bases; unmatched junction bases: 2. The CDR3 protein is CATSDSGTGEAFF. CDR3 sequence (DNA): TGTGCCACCAGTGATTCGGGGACAGGGGAAGCTTTCTTT.

A word on this clone: At one of its ends the junction is not consistent with the germline gene, which may arise from a read error. The chain is built from TRBV7-9 and TRBJ2-1, with D tentatively TRBD1 or TRBD2 (6 bases each). CDR3 length: 12 residues. The germline V gene encodes CDR1 SEHNR and CDR2 FQNEAQ (reference sequence). In DNA form, the CDR3 reads TGTGCCAGCAGCTTAGGTGGGGGGCCCGGAGTCTTC. Its protein is CASSLGGGPGVF.

The chain has TRBV11-2 and TRBJ1-5; D is unclear. The length of the CDR3 is 17 residues. Between the trimmed V and J ends, which lost 0 bases and 0 bases, there was a span of 12 bases. Germline V gene sequence: CDR1 SGHAT, CDR2 FQNNGV. The CDR3 spells CASSLDGLKNSNQPQHF. The DNA for the CDR3 is TGTGCCAGCAGCTTAGACGGACTTAAAAATAGCAATCAGCCCCAGCATTTT.

The chain employs TRBV7-8 and TRBJ2-1, with a possible D match to TRBD2 (5 bases). Germline values: CDR1 SGHVS, CDR2 FQNEAQ. With 4 bases removed from V and 7 bases from J, the gap between germline ends came to 8 bases. CDR3 length: 12 amino acids. The CDR3 sequence is CASSSLDNEQFF. CDR3 DNA sequence: TGTGCCAGCAGCTCACTAGATAATGAGCAGTTCTTC.

The rearrangement joins TRBV7-2 to TRBJ2-7, with D possibly matching TRBD2 (6 bases). The CDR3 covers 16 residues. Trimming pared 1 base from V and 6 bases from J, leaving 19 bases between. Germline V gene sequence: CDR1 SGHTA, CDR2 FQGNSA. CDR3 sequence: CASSLVSAGSGGEQYF. In DNA, the CDR3 is TGTGCCAGCAGCTTAGTATCCGCGGGGAGTGGTGGCGAGCAGTACTTC.

This clone was observed a single time. The CDR3 is CSVHRVETDTQYF. As DNA, the CDR3 is TGCAGCGTTCACAGGGTAGAAACAGATACGCAGTATTTT. The rearrangement uses TRBV29-1 and TRBJ2-3; possible D gene TRBD1, 6 bases. CDR3 length: 13 residues. V was cut by 5 bases and J by 3 bases, with 12 bases left in between. From germline, CDR1 is SQVTM and CDR2 ANQGSEA.

Here the CDR3 reads CASSYSRGAYNEQFF. CDR3 bases: TGTGCCAGCAGTTACTCGCGAGGCGCCTACAATGAGCAGTTCTTC. The chain recombines TRBV6-5 with TRBJ2-1; D gene ambiguous. V lost 0 bases, J lost 2 bases, and 8 bases lay in between. Germline lookup yields CDR1 MNHEY and CDR2 SVGAGI. The CDR3 has 15 residues.

The chain recombines TRBV27 with TRBJ2-1, with D maybe TRBD1 (5 bases). The germline CDR1 and CDR2 sequences are MNHEY and SMNVEV (reference sequence). The germline V and J ends were trimmed by 2 bases and 10 bases, with 12 bases remaining between them. The CDR3 sequence is 13 residues long. The CDR3 reads CASSLEGDNEQFF. The CDR3 nucleotides read TGTGCCAGCAGTTTAGAAGGGGATAACGAGCAGTTCTTC.

The chain recombines TRBV18 with TRBJ2-5, with 11 positions matching TRBD1. V was clipped by 4 bases and J by 3 bases; unmatched bases: 4. This CDR3 is 15 amino acids long. Germline V gene lookup returns CDR1 KGHSH and CDR2 LQKENI. The CDR3 spells CASSRLGQGEETQYF. In DNA form, the CDR3 reads TGTGCCAGCTCACGACTGGGACAGGGGGAAGAGACCCAGTACTTC. Full variable domain (outside the CDR3, taken from reference TRBV18 and TRBJ2-5): NAGVMQNPRHLVRRRGQEARLRCSPMKGHSHVYWYRQLPEEGLKFMVYLQKENIIDESGMPKERFSAEFPKEGPSILRIQQVVRGDSAAYFCASSRLGQGEETQYFGPGTRLLVL.

The chain is built from TRBV11-3 and TRBJ2-1, with 8 bases that match TRBD1. Germline CDR1 SGHNT, CDR2 YENEEA. V shed 5 bases and J 7 bases; nucleotides not matched to a gene: 13. This CDR3 contains 16 residues. This CDR3 reads CASSTRDRLRGNEQFF. CDR3 nucleotide sequence: TGTGCCAGCAGCACCCGGGACAGGTTAAGAGGGAATGAGCAGTTCTTC. The complete variable domain, with remaining parts taken from reference TRBV11-3 and TRBJ2-1, reads EAGVVQSPRYKIIEKKQPVAFWCNPISGHNTLYWYLQNLGQGPELLIRYENEEAVDDSQLPKDRFSAERLKGVDSTLKIQPAELGDSAVYLCASSTRDRLRGNEQFFGPGTRLTVL.